This is a list of T cell receptor beta chains from one sample in a study of blood T cell repertoires in COVID-19. Clones were sequenced by immunoSEQ multiplex PCR, and TCRdb holds only the in-frame ones, with some missing. This table holds about 200,000 clones, 80% found once. The sequencing input was peripheral blood. The source is a woman aged 70-85 years with acute or convalescent COVID-19. CDR3s include the opening cysteine and the closing phenylalanine or tryptophan. The D gene is left open where the match is weak. For some rows the clone size is stated as once, few or many, or as a class when expanded; others skip it.

NA	NA	TRBV19	TRBJ1-4	CASSIGGNLREKLFF	TGTGCCAGTAGTATTGGAGGGAATTTACGGGAAAAACTGTTTTTT
few	NA	TRBV30	TRBJ2-2	CAWSFGNTGELFF	TGTGCCTGGAGTTTCGGGAACACCGGGGAGCTGTTTTTT
NA	TRBD2	TRBV28	TRBJ2-1	CAIRTSGRSRYNEQFF	TGTGCCATCAGGACTAGCGGGAGATCACGCTACAATGAGCAGTTCTTC
once	TRBD1	TRBV18	TRBJ1-1	CASSPTTGGTEAFF	TGTGCCAGCTCACCTACCACAGGGGGCACTGAAGCTTTCTTT
NA	TRBD2	TRBV30	TRBJ2-7	CAWSVGGRYSGQYF	TGTGCCTGGAGTGTGGGCGGGAGGTATTCTGGGCAGTACTTC
few	NA	TRBV25-1	TRBJ1-2	CASSASGYGYTF	TGTGCCAGCAGCGCTTCCGGCTATGGCTACACCTTC
NA	TRBD1	TRBV19	TRBJ1-6	CASSMGTGWNSPLHF	TGTGCCAGTAGTATGGGGACAGGGTGGAATTCACCCCTCCACTTT
NA	TRBD1	TRBV5-1	TRBJ2-3	CASSRGQETDTQYF	TGCGCCAGCAGCAGGGGACAGGAGACAGATACGCAGTATTTT
NA	NA	TRBV3-1/TRBV3-2	TRBJ2-3	CASSQWPPGSRSTDTQYF	TGTGCCAGCAGCCAATGGCCCCCGGGATCCCGAAGTACAGATACGCAGTATTTT
many	NA	TRBV11-3	TRBJ2-3	CASSLGGGSGTQYF	TGTGCCAGCAGCTTAGGCGGGGGCTCAGGTACGCAGTATTTT
once	TRBD1	TRBV7-9	TRBJ2-1	CASSSILGTVNEQFF	TGTGCCAGCAGCTCGATCTTAGGGACAGTCAATGAGCAGTTCTTC
NA	NA	TRBV19	TRBJ1-6	CASSIRTELNSPLHF	TGTGCCAGTAGTATAAGGACAGAACTTAATTCACCCCTCCACTTT
NA	TRBD2	TRBV5-4	TRBJ2-2	CASSLVAGVPGELFF	TGTGCCAGCAGCTTGGTAGCGGGAGTGCCCGGGGAGCTGTTTTTT
NA	NA	TRBV5-4	TRBJ2-5	CASSLWRETQYF	TGTGCCAGCAGCTTATGGCGGGAGACCCAGTACTTC
NA	TRBD2	TRBV28	TRBJ2-7	CASSSPTSGQYEQYF	TGTGCCAGCAGTTCCCCGACTAGCGGACAATACGAGCAGTACTTC
NA	NA	TRBV5-3	TRBJ1-5	CARSRNYGSPYSNQPQHF	TGTGCCAGAAGCCGAAACTACGGATCCCCTTATAGCAATCAGCCCCAGCATTTT
NA	NA	TRBV6-5	TRBJ1-3	CASSYSFGSGNTIYF	TGTGCCAGCAGTTACTCATTCGGCTCTGGAAACACCATATATTTT
NA	TRBD1	TRBV11-2	TRBJ2-2	CASSLFRTGGTGELFF	TGTGCCAGCAGCTTATTCCGGACAGGGGGCACCGGGGAGCTGTTTTTT
NA	NA	TRBV28	TRBJ1-5	CASSLLRVLNQPQHF	TGTGCCAGCAGCCTCCTCAGGGTCCTCAATCAGCCCCAGCATTTT
NA	TRBD2	TRBV7-2	TRBJ2-5	CASSLGTSGLKETQYF	TGTGCCAGCAGCTTAGGAACTAGCGGACTAAAAGAGACCCAGTACTTC
NA	NA	TRBV19	TRBJ2-6	CASRRQQYGANVLTF	TGTGCCAGTAGACGACAGCAGTATGGGGCCAACGTCCTGACTTTC
few	TRBD1	TRBV5-4	TRBJ2-7	CASSPRTGGASYEQYF	TGTGCCAGCAGCCCTCGGACAGGGGGCGCCTCCTACGAGCAGTACTTC
NA	TRBD2	TRBV24-1	TRBJ2-5	CATSDPREEQETQYF	TGTGCCACCAGTGATCCCCGGGAGGAGCAAGAGACCCAGTACTTC
NA	NA	TRBV12-3/TRBV12-4	TRBJ2-6	CASASSGANVLTF	TGTGCCAGCGCTAGCTCTGGGGCCAACGTCCTGACTTTC
once	NA	TRBV7-8	TRBJ1-2	CASSLVAQGGGYTF	TGTGCCAGCAGCTTAGTCGCACAGGGCGGTGGCTACACCTTC
NA	TRBD1	TRBV7-9	TRBJ1-1	CASSLPGTGKTEAFF	TGTGCCAGCAGCCTACCTGGGACAGGGAAAACTGAAGCTTTCTTT
NA	TRBD1	TRBV19	TRBJ1-5	CASSMRTGGSNQPQHF	TGTGCCAGTAGTATGAGGACAGGGGGTAGCAATCAGCCCCAGCATTTT
NA	TRBD2	TRBV28	TRBJ2-1	CASSFGEGQFF	TGTGCCAGCAGTTTCGGGGAGGGGCAGTTCTTC
NA	NA	TRBV30	TRBJ1-5	CAWSVSTGNQPQHF	TGTGCCTGGAGTGTTTCTACAGGAAATCAGCCCCAGCATTTT
NA	NA	TRBV7-2	TRBJ2-5	CASSPSVRGQETQYF	TGTGCCAGCAGCCCTTCTGTACGCGGGCAAGAGACCCAGTACTTC
NA	NA	TRBV6-2/TRBV6-3	TRBJ1-1	CASSQQAPGLAFF	TGTGCCAGCAGTCAACAGGCTCCTGGGCTAGCTTTCTTT
NA	NA	TRBV27	TRBJ2-2	CASSATQGKWNTGELFF	TGTGCCAGCAGTGCTACACAGGGAAAGTGGAACACCGGGGAGCTGTTTTTT